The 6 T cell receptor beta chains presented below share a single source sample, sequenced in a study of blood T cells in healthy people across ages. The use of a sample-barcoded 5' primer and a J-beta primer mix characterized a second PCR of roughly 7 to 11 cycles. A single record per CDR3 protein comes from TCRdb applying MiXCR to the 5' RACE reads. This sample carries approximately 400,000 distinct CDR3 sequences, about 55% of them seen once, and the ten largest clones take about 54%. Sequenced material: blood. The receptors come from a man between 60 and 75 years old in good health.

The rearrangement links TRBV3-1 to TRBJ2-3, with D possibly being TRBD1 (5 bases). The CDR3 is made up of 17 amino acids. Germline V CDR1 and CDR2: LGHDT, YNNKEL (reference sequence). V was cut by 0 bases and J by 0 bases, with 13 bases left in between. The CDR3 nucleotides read TGTGCCAGCAGCCAAGATGGGGCCGGAACTAGCACAGATACGCAGTATTTT. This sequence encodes CASSQDGAGTSTDTQYF.

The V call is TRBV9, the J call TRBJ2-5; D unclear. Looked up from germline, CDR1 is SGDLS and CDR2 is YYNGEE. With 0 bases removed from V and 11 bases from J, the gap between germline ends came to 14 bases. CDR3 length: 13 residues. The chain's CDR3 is CASSVGPSAEQYF. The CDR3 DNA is TGTGCCAGCAGCGTAGGGCCCTCCGCTGAGCAGTACTTC.

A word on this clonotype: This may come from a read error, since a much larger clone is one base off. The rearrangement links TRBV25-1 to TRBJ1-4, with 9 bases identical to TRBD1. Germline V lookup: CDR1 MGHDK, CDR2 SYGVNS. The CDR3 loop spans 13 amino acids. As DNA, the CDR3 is TGTGCCAGCAGACAGGGGGCTAATGAAGAACTGTTTTTT. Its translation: CASRQGANEELFF. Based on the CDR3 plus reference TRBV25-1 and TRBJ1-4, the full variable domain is EADIYQTPRYLVIGTGKKITLECSQTMGHDKMYWYQQDPGMELHLIHYSYGVNSTEKGDLSSESTVSRIRTEHFPLTLESARPSHTSQYLCASRQGANEELFFGSGTQLSVL.

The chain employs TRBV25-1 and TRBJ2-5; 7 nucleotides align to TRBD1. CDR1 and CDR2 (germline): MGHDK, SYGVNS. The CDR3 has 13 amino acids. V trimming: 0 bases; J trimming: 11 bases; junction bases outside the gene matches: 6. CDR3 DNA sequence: TGTGCCAGCAGTGAATATATTAGGGGGCAGCAGTACTTC. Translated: CASSEYIRGQQYF.

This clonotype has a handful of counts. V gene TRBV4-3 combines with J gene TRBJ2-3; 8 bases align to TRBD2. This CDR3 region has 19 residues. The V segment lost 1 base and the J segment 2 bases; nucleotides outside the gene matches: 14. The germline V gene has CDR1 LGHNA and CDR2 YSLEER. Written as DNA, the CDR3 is TGCGCCAGCAGCCAAGGAGCTGCGGGAGGCTTTCGGGTCACAGATACGCAGTATTTT. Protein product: CASSQGAAGGFRVTDTQYF.

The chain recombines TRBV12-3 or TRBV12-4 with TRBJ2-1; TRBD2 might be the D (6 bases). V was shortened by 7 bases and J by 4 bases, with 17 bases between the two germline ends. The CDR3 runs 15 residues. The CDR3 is CASTPGGTRYNEQFF. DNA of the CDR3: TGTGCCAGCACCCCGGGTGGGACTCGATACAATGAGCAGTTCTTC.